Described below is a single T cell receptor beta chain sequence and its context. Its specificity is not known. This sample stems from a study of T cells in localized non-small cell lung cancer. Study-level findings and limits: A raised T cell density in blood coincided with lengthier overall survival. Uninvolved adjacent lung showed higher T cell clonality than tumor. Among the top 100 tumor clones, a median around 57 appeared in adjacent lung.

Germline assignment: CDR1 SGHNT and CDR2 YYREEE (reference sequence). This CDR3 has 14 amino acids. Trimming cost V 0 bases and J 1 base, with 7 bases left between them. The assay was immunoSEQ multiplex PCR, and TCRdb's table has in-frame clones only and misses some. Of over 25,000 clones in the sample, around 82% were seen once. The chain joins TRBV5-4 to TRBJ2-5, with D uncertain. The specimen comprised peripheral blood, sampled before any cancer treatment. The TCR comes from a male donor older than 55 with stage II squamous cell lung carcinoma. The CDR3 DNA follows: TGTGCCAGCAGCTTGGACGCCAGCCAAGAGACCCAGTACTTC. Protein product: CASSLDASQETQYF.